These 19 T cell receptor beta chains share one sample of origin, sequenced in a study of cytomegalovirus exposure and HLA in healthy donors. This PCR relied on a set of 60 Vbeta primers and 13 Jbeta primers. Profiling relied on immunoSEQ multiplex PCR, and the TCRdb table lists in-frame clones only, not all of them. The sample has 120,000 to 150,000 clones; about 80% are singletons. The specimen sequenced was PBMCs. The receptor source for this set is a man in his thirties or forties in good health and CMV-seronegative.

The chain couples TRBV6-4 to TRBJ2-1, with 14 bases fitting TRBD2. CDR3 length: 15 residues. The V gene end was trimmed by 7 bases and the J gene end by 6 bases; junction bases not matched to a gene: 5. In germline, CDR1 is MRHNA, CDR2 SNTAGT. This chain's CDR3 is CASKRLAGGSNEQFF. The CDR3 region has the DNA TGTGCCAGCAAAAGACTAGCGGGAGGGTCCAATGAGCAGTTCTTC.

V gene TRBV28 combines with J gene TRBJ2-5; 7 bases are a match to TRBD1. In germline, CDR1 is MDHEN, CDR2 SYDVKM. Trimming cost V 6 bases and J 2 bases; bases outside gene matches: 3. The CDR3 spans 13 residues. In nucleotides, the CDR3 is TGTGCCAGCAGCGGGACAGCTCAAGAGACCCAGTACTTC. Translating it yields CASSGTAQETQYF.

This chain uses TRBV5-1 with TRBJ1-4; D is uncertain. This CDR3 has 14 amino acids. Trimming removed 2 bases at V and 3 bases at J, with 8 bases between. Germline CDR1 reads SGHRS; CDR2 reads YFSETQ. The CDR3 loop reads CASSFQQSNEKLFF. The CDR3 bases are TGCGCCAGCAGCTTTCAACAGTCTAATGAAAAACTGTTTTTT.

The chain has TRBV29-1 and TRBJ2-7; the D is unclear. Trimming took off 3 bases at V and 0 bases at J, with 9 bases between the two ends. The CDR3 contains 13 residues. The germline V gene has CDR1 SQVTM and CDR2 ANQGSEA. Here the CDR3 reads CSVEAESSYEQYF. CDR3 bases: TGCAGCGTTGAGGCGGAAAGCTCCTACGAGCAGTACTTC.

This clone has just a few counts. The chain uses TRBV5-6 and TRBJ1-1; D unclear. V dropped 4 bases and J dropped 5 bases, with 12 bases sitting between them. The CDR3 runs 13 residues. Germline assignment: CDR1 SGHDT and CDR2 YYEEEE. The CDR3 here is CASSDTRKTEAFF. The CDR3 DNA reads TGTGCCAGCAGCGACACACGGAAAACTGAAGCTTTCTTT.

This clone was seen a handful of times. The chain is built from TRBV5-1 and TRBJ2-1; 10 positions match TRBD2. Germline V CDR1 and CDR2: SGHRS, YFSETQ. This CDR3 is built from 14 residues. V gave up 4 bases and J gave up 5 bases; unmatched junction bases: 3. The CDR3 reads CASSISGGHNEQFF. The CDR3 nucleotides are TGCGCCAGCAGCATTAGCGGGGGGCACAATGAGCAGTTCTTC. Full variable domain (remainder filled in from reference TRBV5-1 and TRBJ2-1): KAGVTQTPRYLIKTRGQQVTLSCSPISGHRSVSWYQQTPGQGLQFLFEYFSETQRNKGNFPGRFSGRQFSNSRSEMNVSTLELGDSALYLCASSISGGHNEQFFGPGTRLTVL.

The genes are TRBV4-1 and TRBJ1-3, with unresolved D. The CDR3 contains 16 residues. CDR1 MGHRA and CDR2 YSYEKL come from the germline V gene. Trimming cost V 3 bases and J 0 bases, with 12 bases left between them. The CDR3 nucleotides are TGCGCCAGCAGCCAGGGGAGACTCAGCTCTGGAAACACCATATATTTT. It translates to CASSQGRLSSGNTIYF.

V and J are TRBV4-2 and TRBJ2-3, with D possibly matching TRBD1 (6 bases). The CDR3 consists of 15 residues. V was clipped by 5 bases and J by 5 bases, with 17 bases between them. Per the germline V gene, CDR1 is LGHNA and CDR2 is YNFKEQ. CDR3 sequence (DNA): TGTGCCAGCAGCTGGTGGGGGCCTGTGGTAGATACGCAGTATTTT. Translated: CASSWWGPVVDTQYF.

This clone has more than one count but fewer than ten. Germline and junction disagree at one end, which may indicate a read error. This sequence joins TRBV5-1 and TRBJ1-1, with D perhaps matching TRBD1 (6 bases). The CDR3 has 14 residues. CDR1 SGHRS and CDR2 YFSETQ come from the germline V gene. The CDR3 DNA reads TGCGCCAGCAGCGCCGGACAGCTGAACACTGATGCTTTCTTT. Translated: CASSAGQLNTDAFF.

The rearrangement joins TRBV7-6 to TRBJ2-1; TRBD2 matches 8 bases. The junction had 8 bases not matched to a gene; V was cut back by 3 bases and J by 7 bases. The CDR3 runs 15 residues. Germline CDR1 is SGHVS and CDR2 is FNYEAQ. CDR3 protein: CASSLIAGPRNEQFF. In DNA form, the CDR3 reads TGTGCCAGCAGCTTGATAGCGGGGCCGAGGAATGAGCAGTTCTTC.

This rearrangement joins TRBV7-8 to TRBJ1-4, with 8 bases fitting TRBD1. Germline V lookup: CDR1 SGHVS, CDR2 FQNEAQ. The CDR3 spans 16 residues. Trimming at V came to 4 bases and at J to 8 bases, leaving 12 bases not matched to a gene. Here the CDR3 reads CASSSRAQGAGEKLFF. DNA of the CDR3: TGTGCCAGCAGCTCCCGGGCGCAGGGGGCAGGGGAAAAACTGTTTTTT.

In this sample, this clone turned up once. The V call is TRBV5-4, the J call TRBJ1-1; TRBD1 aligns across 11 bases. V lost 4 bases to trimming and J lost 3 bases; unmatched junction nucleotides: 14. Germline V gene lookup returns CDR1 SGHNT and CDR2 YYREEE (reference sequence). The CDR3 loop spans 18 amino acids. The CDR3 loop is CASSPGQGGAADYTEAFF. In DNA, the CDR3 is TGTGCCAGCAGCCCGGGACAGGGGGGCGCCGCGGATTACACTGAAGCTTTCTTT.

This sequence joins TRBV7-9 and TRBJ1-4; 7 positions agree with TRBD1. J lost 2 bases, V lost 6 bases, and 3 bases had no gene match. Germline lookup yields CDR1 SEHNR and CDR2 FQNEAQ (reference sequence). The length of the CDR3 is 14 residues. As DNA, the CDR3 is TGTGCCAGCAGACAGGGGACGACTAATGAAAAACTGTTTTTT. Translated: CASRQGTTNEKLFF.

The chain carries TRBV18 and TRBJ2-3; D is perhaps TRBD2 (5 bases). CDR1 and CDR2 from the germline V gene are KGHSH and LQKENI. The CDR3 runs to 16 residues. The V and J ends lost 2 bases and 4 bases respectively, with 16 bases between them. CDR3 amino acids: CASSPGVRSGADTQYF. The DNA of the CDR3 is TGTGCCAGCTCACCAGGTGTGCGGAGCGGAGCAGATACGCAGTATTTT.

This chain links TRBV5-1 with TRBJ1-1; 10 positions match TRBD1. CDR3 length: 17 residues. Germline values: CDR1 SGHRS, CDR2 YFSETQ. After removal of 1 base from V and 4 bases from J, the junction contained 10 bases not matched to a gene. CDR3 loop: CASSLPRDRGISTEAFF. CDR3 nucleotide sequence: TGCGCCAGCAGCTTGCCCCGGGACAGGGGTATTAGCACTGAAGCTTTCTTT.

This chain uses TRBV6-1 with TRBJ1-5; D is unresolved. This CDR3 comprises 10 residues. The germline CDR1 and CDR2 sequences are MNHNS and SASEGT. V lost 6 bases and J 9 bases, leaving 6 bases between the germline ends. The CDR3 DNA sequence: TGTGCCAGCAGCGAGCGGCCCCAGCATTTT. It is translated as CASSERPQHF.

This clone was seen more than once but under ten times. V and J are TRBV5-1 and TRBJ1-1; a weak D match, TRBD1 (5 bases). Germline values: CDR1 SGHRS, CDR2 YFSETQ. Trimming stripped 4 bases from V and 10 bases from J, with 14 bases between. The CDR3 has 12 residues. For the CDR3, the DNA is TGCGCCAGCAGCAGGGACGGGGGGGTAGCTTTCTTT. It specifies CASSRDGGVAFF.

The chain joins TRBV7-9 to TRBJ1-2; the D is unclear. In germline, CDR1 is SEHNR, CDR2 FQNEAQ (reference sequence). This CDR3 region has 13 residues. V was pared by 3 bases and J by 3 bases, with 8 bases between. The CDR3 spells CASSFEVDYGYTF. CDR3 nucleotides: TGTGCCAGCAGCTTCGAGGTCGACTATGGCTACACCTTC.

The chain links TRBV13 to TRBJ2-2, with TRBD1 as a possible D gene (6 bases). This CDR3 has 17 residues. Per germline, CDR1 PRHDT and CDR2 FYEKMQ (reference sequence). Trimming pared 0 bases from V and 5 bases from J, leaving 16 bases between. The CDR3 coding sequence is TGTGCCAGCAGCTTAGGCTCCACAGGGTACGGAACCGGGGAGCTGTTTTTT. It is translated as CASSLGSTGYGTGELFF.